This T cell receptor (beta chain) was recorded in a study of T-cell reconstitution after alpha-beta-depleted transplantation in children. Broader study findings: Several hundred expanded graft clones reportedly gave rise to the alpha-beta T cells present about two months after transplant.

The TCRbeta library was prepared with unique molecular identifiers. MiXCR, applied by TCRdb to the PCR reads, yields one record per CDR3 protein. Of around 80,000 distinct CDR3 sequences listed, roughly 20% are singletons. Trimming removed 2 bases at V and 7 bases at J, with 12 bases between. CDR1 and CDR2 (germline): SGHAT, FQNNGV. The CDR3 spans 13 residues. Notes on this clonotype: What it binds is not known.

The source was PBMCs, mostly from graft donor cells, collected 360 days after TCRalphabeta/CD19-depleted stem cell transplant. The receptor comes from a male patient aged 2-9 years who had a stem cell transplant for acute lymphoblastic leukemia, so the T cells may come from the graft donor. The chain employs TRBV11-2 and TRBJ2-7; D not resolved. CDR3 protein: CASSLLGSWEQYF. CDR3 coding DNA: TGTGCCAGCAGCTTATTAGGCTCCTGGGAGCAGTACTTC.